The next 10 T cell receptor beta chains were all read from a single sample in a study of blood T cell repertoires in COVID-19. The assay was immunoSEQ multiplex PCR, and TCRdb's table has in-frame clones only and misses some. The sample has a few hundred thousand clones; less than 90% are singletons. The specimen was PBMCs or T cells enriched from blood (not recorded which). Receptor source: a woman aged 30 to 39 who had recovered from COVID-19.

The V and J genes are TRBV10-3 and TRBJ1-5; 8 bases map to TRBD1. V lost 4 bases and J lost 0; bases outside the gene matches: 2. Germline CDR1 is ENHRY and CDR2 is SYGVKD. The CDR3 spans 15 residues. The CDR3 sequence: CAISGTGNSNQPQHF. The CDR3 nucleotides read TGTGCCATCAGTGGGACAGGGAATAGCAATCAGCCCCAGCATTTT.

This chain joins TRBV10-3 and TRBJ2-7; weak D call: TRBD1 (7 bases). Germline loops: CDR1 ENHRY, CDR2 SYGVKD. V lost 8 bases, J lost 5 bases, and 25 bases lay in between. The CDR3 spans 16 residues. CDR3 DNA sequence: TGTGCCATCGTGAGTCGGGCAGGGGGGACCCTAGACGAGCAGTACTTC. It codes for CAIVSRAGGTLDEQYF.

There are a few counts of this clone. This sequence joins TRBV28 and TRBJ1-5; maybe TRBD1 (5 bases). V lost 2 bases and J lost 0, with 11 bases in between. CDR3 length equals 16 residues. CDR1 is MDHEN and CDR2 is SYDVKM in the germline V gene. CDR3 nucleotides: TGTGCCAGCAGTTTACAGGGCGCTTATAGCAATCAGCCCCAGCATTTT. Its translation: CASSLQGAYSNQPQHF.

This clone was seen a handful of times. The genes are TRBV2 and TRBJ1-2; 7 positions agree with TRBD1. The CDR3 totals 15 residues. Losses at the gene ends were 7 bases for V and 2 bases for J; bases not matched to a gene: 10. Germline values: CDR1 SNHLY, CDR2 FYNNEI. CDR3 in amino acids: CASTYRDRSNYGYTF. Here the CDR3 DNA reads TGTGCCAGCACCTACCGGGACAGAAGCAACTATGGCTACACCTTC.

The gene calls are TRBV7-2 and TRBJ1-5; D not resolved. This CDR3 spans 13 amino acids. Trimming stripped 0 bases from V and 4 bases from J, with 4 bases between. Germline V gene data show CDR1 as SGHTA and CDR2 as FQGNSA. The CDR3 here is CASSLAQNQPQHF. CDR3 bases: TGTGCCAGCAGCTTAGCACAGAATCAGCCCCAGCATTTT.

The chain uses TRBV28 and TRBJ1-5; D is perhaps TRBD1 (6 bases). Germline V lookup: CDR1 MDHEN, CDR2 SYDVKM. CDR3 length: 15 residues. V gave up 5 bases and J gave up 0 bases, with 11 bases separating them. In nucleotides, the CDR3 is TGTGCCAGCAGTACCTACAGGGTTAGCAATCAGCCCCAGCATTTT. This translates into CASSTYRVSNQPQHF.

The chain is built from TRBV6-5 and TRBJ1-1, with TRBD1 matching 8 bases. The CDR3 loop spans 14 amino acids. Germline trimming cut 6 bases from V and 3 bases from J; bases unmatched to any gene: 6. Germline CDR1 MNHEY, CDR2 SVGAGI. Written as DNA, the CDR3 is TGTGCCAGCAGAGGCAGGGGGCTGCACACTGAAGCTTTCTTT. It translates to CASRGRGLHTEAFF.

This rearrangement joins TRBV28 to TRBJ1-1; TRBD1 is a possible D gene (6 bases). This CDR3 region has 14 residues. The V gene's germline CDR1 is MDHEN and CDR2 SYDVKM. Trimming took off 1 base at V and 10 bases at J, with 16 bases between the two ends. The CDR3 is CASSLSIAGARAFF. CDR3 coding DNA: TGTGCCAGCAGTTTATCAATAGCGGGGGCTAGAGCTTTCTTT.

The CDR3 DNA follows: TGTGCCAGCAGCTCGGGACAGGGGGCTAACATTCAGTACTTC. As protein: CASSSGQGANIQYF. The rearrangement uses TRBV5-4 and TRBJ2-4, with 12 bases fitting TRBD1. V lost 3 bases to trimming and J lost 7 bases; unmatched junction nucleotides: 2. This CDR3 is built from 14 residues. Germline V gene lookup returns CDR1 SGHNT and CDR2 YYREEE (reference sequence).

For this clone: Other DNA sequences in the same sample also yield this CDR3. The V and J genes are TRBV18 and TRBJ2-2; 9 nucleotides match TRBD1. Trimming took 6 bases from V and 0 from J; bases not matched to a gene: 2. This CDR3 contains 15 residues. Germline V CDR1 and CDR2: KGHSH, LQKENI. The CDR3 nucleotides are TGTGCCAGCTCCAGGGACAGGGCGAACACCGGGGAGCTGTTTTTT. Residues: CASSRDRANTGELFF. Drawing the rest from reference TRBV18 and TRBJ2-2, the complete variable domain is NAGVMQNPRHLVRRRGQEARLRCSPMKGHSHVYWYRQLPEEGLKFMVYLQKENIIDESGMPKERFSAEFPKEGPSILRIQQVVRGDSAAYFCASSRDRANTGELFFGEGSRLTVL.